The sequence of this T cell receptor beta chain was determined in a study of identical twins. TCRdb redid the calling of the 5' RACE reads with MiXCR, one entry per CDR3 protein. The profile shows around 500,000 distinct CDR3 sequences, approximately 15% of them singletons. Study-level points and caveats: Conclusions were drawn cross-sectionally by statistical analysis, without following the same donors. Zero-insertion analyses could be partly confounded by invariant MAIT and iNKT cells.

Everyone who gave samples was a healthy Caucasian. Notes on this clonotype: What it recognizes is unknown.

The same sample was also studied in work on yellow fever vaccine responses in identical twins.

The sequence derives from a young woman in good health. Sequencing input: CD4+ T cells sorted from blood.

For the CDR3, the DNA is TGCGCCAGCAGTAACCCCCCAGTGGTTGCCCAGAACACCGGGGAGCTGTTTTTT. This sequence encodes CASSNPPVVAQNTGELFF. This chain links TRBV10-2 with TRBJ2-2; D ambiguous. V was trimmed by 5 bases and J by 1 base, leaving 20 bases between them. This CDR3 spans 18 amino acids. Germline lookup yields CDR1 WSHSY and CDR2 SAAADI.